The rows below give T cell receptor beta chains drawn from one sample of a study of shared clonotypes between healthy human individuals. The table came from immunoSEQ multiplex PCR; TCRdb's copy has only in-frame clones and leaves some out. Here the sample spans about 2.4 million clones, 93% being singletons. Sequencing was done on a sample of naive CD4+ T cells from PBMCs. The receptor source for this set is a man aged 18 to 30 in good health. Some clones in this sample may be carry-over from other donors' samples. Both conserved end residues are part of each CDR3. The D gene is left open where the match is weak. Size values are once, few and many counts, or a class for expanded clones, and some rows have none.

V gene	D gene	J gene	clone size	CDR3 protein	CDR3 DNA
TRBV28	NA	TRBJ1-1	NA	CASSLDNYGEAFF	TGTGCCAGCAGTTTAGATAATTACGGAGAAGCTTTCTTT
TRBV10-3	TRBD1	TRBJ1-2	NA	CATRDRGLGYTF	TGTGCCACCCGTGACAGGGGGCTCGGCTACACCTTC
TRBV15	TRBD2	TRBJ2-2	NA	CATSQREGRGGELFF	TGTGCCACCAGCCAGCGGGAGGGCCGTGGCGGGGAGCTGTTTTTT
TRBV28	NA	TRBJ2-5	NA	CASSDPGTAQETQYF	TGTGCCAGCAGCGACCCCGGGACGGCACAAGAGACCCAGTACTTC
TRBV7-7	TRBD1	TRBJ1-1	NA	CASSPGTGRISEAFF	TGTGCCAGCAGCCCAGGGACAGGGAGGATCTCTGAAGCTTTCTTT
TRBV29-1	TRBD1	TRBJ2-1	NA	CSVARDRGQFF	TGCAGCGTTGCACGGGACAGGGGGCAGTTCTTC
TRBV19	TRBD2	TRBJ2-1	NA	CASSALAGGPDNEQFF	TGTGCCAGTAGTGCTCTAGCGGGAGGGCCCGACAATGAGCAGTTCTTC
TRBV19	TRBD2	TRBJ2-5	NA	CASSFGLAGGKETQYF	TGTGCCAGTAGTTTCGGACTAGCGGGAGGTAAAGAGACCCAGTACTTC
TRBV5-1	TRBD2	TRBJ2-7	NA	CASSPGRGTYEQYF	TGCGCCAGCAGCCCGGGGAGGGGAACCTACGAGCAGTACTTC
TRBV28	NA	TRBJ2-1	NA	CASSFLFEQFF	TGTGCCAGCAGTTTTCTCTTTGAGCAGTTCTTC
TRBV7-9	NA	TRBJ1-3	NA	CASSVRGTFFSGNTIYF	TGTGCCAGCAGCGTCCGGGGGACCTTCTTCTCTGGAAACACCATATATTTT
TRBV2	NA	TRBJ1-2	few	CASSLLGPYTF	TGTGCCAGCAGTTTGCTCGGGCCCTACACCTTC
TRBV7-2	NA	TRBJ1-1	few	CASSLRRNTEAFF	TGTGCCAGCAGCTTACGGCGGAACACTGAAGCTTTCTTT
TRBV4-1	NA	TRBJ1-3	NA	CASSQSPSSGNTIYF	TGCGCCAGCAGCCAAAGCCCGAGCTCTGGAAACACCATATATTTT
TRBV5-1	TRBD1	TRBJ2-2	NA	CASSLDRANTGELFF	TGCGCCAGCAGCTTAGACAGGGCGAACACCGGGGAGCTGTTTTTT
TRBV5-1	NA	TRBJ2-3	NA	CASSPGQTGDTQYF	TGCGCCAGCAGCCCGGGACAAACGGGAGATACGCAGTATTTT
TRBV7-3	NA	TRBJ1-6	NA	CASSPRFDSPLHF	TGTGCCAGCAGCCCACGATTTGATTCACCCCTCCACTTT
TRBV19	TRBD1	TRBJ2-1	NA	CASSTTGGRGPEQFF	TGTGCCAGTAGTACGACAGGGGGTAGGGGTCCTGAGCAGTTCTTC
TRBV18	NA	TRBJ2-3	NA	CASSKQTDTQYF	TGTGCCAGCTCAAAACAGACAGATACGCAGTATTTT
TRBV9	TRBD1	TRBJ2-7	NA	CASSVLGTGVFSEQYF	TGTGCCAGCAGCGTACTCGGGACAGGGGTTTTTAGTGAGCAGTACTTC
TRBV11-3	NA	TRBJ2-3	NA	CASSLRSGYTDTQYF	TGTGCCAGCAGCTTACGTAGCGGTTACACAGATACGCAGTATTTT
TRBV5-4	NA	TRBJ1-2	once	CASSPEEASGYTF	TGTGCCAGCAGCCCCGAAGAGGCGTCTGGCTACACCTTC
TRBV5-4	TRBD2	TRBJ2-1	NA	CASSTAGVNNEQFF	TGTGCCAGCAGCACAGCGGGGGTAAACAATGAGCAGTTCTTC
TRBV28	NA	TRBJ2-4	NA	CASRGTAKNIQYF	TGTGCCAGCAGGGGTACGGCCAAAAACATTCAGTACTTC
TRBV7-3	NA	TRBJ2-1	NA	CASSLMGVSGYNEQFF	TGTGCCAGCAGCTTAATGGGGGTGTCTGGCTACAATGAGCAGTTCTTC
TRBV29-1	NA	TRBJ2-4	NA	CSAGAGLAKNIQYF	TGCAGCGCTGGGGCGGGGTTAGCCAAAAACATTCAGTACTTC
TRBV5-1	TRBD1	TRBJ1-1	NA	CASSGGQGRVRGTEAFF	TGCGCCAGCAGCGGAGGACAGGGGAGGGTACGTGGCACTGAAGCTTTCTTT
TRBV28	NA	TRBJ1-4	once	CASSPSGAANEKLFF	TGTGCCAGCAGTCCATCAGGGGCCGCTAATGAAAAACTGTTTTTT
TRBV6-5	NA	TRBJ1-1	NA	CASKGGGTNTEAFF	TGTGCCAGCAAAGGGGGGGGGACAAACACTGAAGCTTTCTTT
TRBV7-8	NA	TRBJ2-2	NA	CASSLENTGELFF	TGTGCCAGCAGCTTAGAGAACACCGGGGAGCTGTTTTTT
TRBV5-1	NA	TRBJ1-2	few	CASSPDKNYGYTF	TGCGCCAGCAGCCCGGACAAGAACTATGGCTACACCTTC
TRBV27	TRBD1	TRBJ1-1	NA	CASSRTNRGVRAFF	TGTGCCAGCAGTAGAACAAACAGGGGCGTACGAGCTTTCTTT
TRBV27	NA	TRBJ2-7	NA	CASSPSRPSYEQYF	TGTGCCAGCAGTCCCTCTAGACCCTCCTACGAGCAGTACTTC
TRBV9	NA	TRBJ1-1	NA	CASSPAPNTEAFF	TGTGCCAGCAGCCCCGCACCGAACACTGAAGCTTTCTTT
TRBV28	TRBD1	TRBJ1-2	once	CASRRDRRPGYGYTF	TGTGCCAGCAGACGGGACAGGCGTCCTGGCTATGGCTACACCTTC
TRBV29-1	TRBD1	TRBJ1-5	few	CSVAGQDLNQPQHF	TGCAGCGTCGCGGGACAGGACTTAAATCAGCCCCAGCATTTT
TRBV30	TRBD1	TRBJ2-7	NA	CAWSRDRGGEQYF	TGTGCCTGGAGCCGGGACAGGGGAGGGGAGCAGTACTTC
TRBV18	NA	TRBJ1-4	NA	CASSPPSHTDEKLFF	TGTGCCAGCTCACCACCATCCCACACCGATGAAAAACTGTTTTTT
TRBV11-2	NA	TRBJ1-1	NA	CASSLLQNTEAFF	TGTGCCAGCAGCTTATTACAGAACACTGAAGCTTTCTTT
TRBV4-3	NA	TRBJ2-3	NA	CASSPATAGYYTDTQYF	TGCGCCAGCAGCCCAGCCACGGCCGGGTATTACACAGATACGCAGTATTTT
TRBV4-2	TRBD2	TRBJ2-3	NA	CASSRERTTSGSTDTQYF	TGTGCCAGCAGCCGCGAGAGAACGACTAGCGGGAGCACAGATACGCAGTATTTT